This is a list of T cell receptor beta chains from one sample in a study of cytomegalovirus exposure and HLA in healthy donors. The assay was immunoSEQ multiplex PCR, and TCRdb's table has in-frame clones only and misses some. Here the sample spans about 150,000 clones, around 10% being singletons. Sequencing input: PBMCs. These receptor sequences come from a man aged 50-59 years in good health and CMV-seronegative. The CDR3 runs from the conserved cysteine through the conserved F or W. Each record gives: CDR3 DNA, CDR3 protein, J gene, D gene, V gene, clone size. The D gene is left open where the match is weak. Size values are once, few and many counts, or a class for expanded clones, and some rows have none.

TGTGCCAGCAGCCTAGGGACCGTCGGGGCCTACGAGCAGTACTTC | CASSLGTVGAYEQYF | TRBJ2-7 | - | TRBV11-2 | -
TGTGCCAGCAGTCCAGGGTACCAGAACACTGAAGCTTTCTTT | CASSPGYQNTEAFF | TRBJ1-1 | - | TRBV27 | -
TGTGCCTGGATGTCTAGAGGCGAGCAGTACTTC | CAWMSRGEQYF | TRBJ2-7 | - | TRBV30 | -
TGTGCCTGGGGCATAAACAGGGGAGATACGCAGTATTTT | CAWGINRGDTQYF | TRBJ2-3 | TRBD1 | TRBV30 | -
TGTGCCAGCAGCGGCGGACAGGGAATTAATGAAAAACTGTTTTTT | CASSGGQGINEKLFF | TRBJ1-4 | TRBD1 | TRBV5-8 | -
TGTGCCAGCAGTTACGACAATTCGAACACCGGGGAGCTGTTTTTT | CASSYDNSNTGELFF | TRBJ2-2 | - | TRBV6-5 | few
TGTGCCTGGAGTGTACGCCGGACAGGGAGAGGGACAGATACGCAGTATTTT | CAWSVRRTGRGTDTQYF | TRBJ2-3 | TRBD1 | TRBV30 | -
TGCGCCAGCAACCAGGTCGGGAGCGGGGAGCTGTTTTTT | CASNQVGSGELFF | TRBJ2-2 | - | TRBV5-1 | -
TGTGCCAGCAGCTTAGAGGGGCCCAATTCACCCCTCCACTTT | CASSLEGPNSPLHF | TRBJ1-6 | - | TRBV11-2 | few
TGTGCCAGCAGCTTAAGACAGGACATTAGCAATCAGCCCCAGCATTTT | CASSLRQDISNQPQHF | TRBJ1-5 | - | TRBV7-8 | -
TGTGCCAGCAGCGGGGGGACAGGGGGCCTCCGTGAAAAACTGTTTTTT | CASSGGTGGLREKLFF | TRBJ1-4 | TRBD1 | TRBV5-6 | -
TGCGCCAGCAGTCCCCTTGGGCCCTCTTCGGATGGCTACTCCTTC | CASSPLGPSSDGYSF | TRBJ1-2 | - | TRBV23-1 | -
TGTGCCAGCAGCTTCCTCTACGAGCAGTACTTC | CASSFLYEQYF | TRBJ2-7 | - | TRBV5-6 | -
TGTGCCACCAAGGGACAGGGCGGCACAGATACGCAGTATTTT | CATKGQGGTDTQYF | TRBJ2-3 | TRBD1 | TRBV5-4 | -
TGCGCCAGCAGCTTGGGCTTACAGGGTAACGGTTCCGAGCAGTACTTC | CASSLGLQGNGSEQYF | TRBJ2-7 | - | TRBV5-1 | few
TGTGCCAGCAGTTCCCCCGGGACAGGCTATGGCTACACCTTC | CASSSPGTGYGYTF | TRBJ1-2 | TRBD1 | TRBV28 | -
TGTGCCAGCAGCTTCTCACCCGGGAGAAATGAGCAGTTCTTC | CASSFSPGRNEQFF | TRBJ2-1 | - | TRBV11-2 | few
TGTGCCAGCAGTAGTGTGGGACAGGGGACGTGGGAGCTGTTTTTT | CASSSVGQGTWELFF | TRBJ2-2 | TRBD1 | TRBV6-5 | -
TGTGCCAGCAGCACAACCGGGACTAGCGGCCCTGAGCAGTTCTTC | CASSTTGTSGPEQFF | TRBJ2-1 | TRBD2 | TRBV7-3 | few
TGTGCCAGTAGTCCCTCGGGCACCGGGGTCCAGCCCCAGCATTTT | CASSPSGTGVQPQHF | TRBJ1-5 | - | TRBV19 | -
TGTGCCAGCAGGTCCAACGTACAGCGGAACGCTGAAGCTTTCTTT | CASRSNVQRNAEAFF | TRBJ1-1 | - | TRBV6-5 | few
TGTGCCAGCAGTGTACAGGGCGTTGTGACAGATACGCAGTATTTT | CASSVQGVVTDTQYF | TRBJ2-3 | - | TRBV2 | -
TGTGCCAGCAGCTTGGACAGGGGGCGGCTCTCTTTCTTT | CASSLDRGRLSFF | TRBJ1-1 | TRBD1 | TRBV5-8 | -
TGTGCCAGCATACCACAGGGGGAGATACCGTACGCGCAGTACTTC | CASIPQGEIPYAQYF | TRBJ2-7 | TRBD1 | TRBV28 | -
TGTGCCAGCAGTAGACTCCACGACCTCTCCTACGAGCAGTACTTC | CASSRLHDLSYEQYF | TRBJ2-7 | - | TRBV2 | -
TGTGCCAGCAGCGTTGCGGGGGTACGGGAGGACAATGAGCAGTTCTTC | CASSVAGVREDNEQFF | TRBJ2-1 | TRBD2 | TRBV9 | few
TGTGCCAGTAGTATAGGACAGGGGAGCGATCAGCCCCAGCATTTT | CASSIGQGSDQPQHF | TRBJ1-5 | TRBD1 | TRBV19 | -
TGTGCCTCCAGGGGTGGGCTAGGGACCGGGGAGCTGTTTTTT | CASRGGLGTGELFF | TRBJ2-2 | - | TRBV30 | -